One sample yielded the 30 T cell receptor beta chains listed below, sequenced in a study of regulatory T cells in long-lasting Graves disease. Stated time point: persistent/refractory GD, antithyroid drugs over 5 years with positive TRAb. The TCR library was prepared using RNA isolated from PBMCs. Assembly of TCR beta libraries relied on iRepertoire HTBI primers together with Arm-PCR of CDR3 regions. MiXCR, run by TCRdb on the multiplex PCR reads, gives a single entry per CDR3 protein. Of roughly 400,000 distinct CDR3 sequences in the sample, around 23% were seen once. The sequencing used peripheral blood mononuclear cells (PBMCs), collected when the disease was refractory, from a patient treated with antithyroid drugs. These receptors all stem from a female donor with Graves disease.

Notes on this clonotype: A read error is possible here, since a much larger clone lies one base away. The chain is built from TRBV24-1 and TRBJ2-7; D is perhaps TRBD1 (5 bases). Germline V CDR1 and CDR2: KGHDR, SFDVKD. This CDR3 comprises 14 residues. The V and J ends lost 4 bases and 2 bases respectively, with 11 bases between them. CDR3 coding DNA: TGTGCCACCAGTGACGGCAGGGTGCCCTACGAGCAGTACTTC. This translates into CATSDGRVPYEQYF.

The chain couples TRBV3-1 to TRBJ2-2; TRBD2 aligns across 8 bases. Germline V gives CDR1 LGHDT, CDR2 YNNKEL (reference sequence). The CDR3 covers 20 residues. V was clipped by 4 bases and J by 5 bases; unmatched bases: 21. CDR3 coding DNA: TGTGCCAGCAGCCCCCACGTCTGGCGGGAGGCCCTACAGGTTACCGGGGAGCTGTTTTTT. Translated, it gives CASSPHVWREALQVTGELFF.

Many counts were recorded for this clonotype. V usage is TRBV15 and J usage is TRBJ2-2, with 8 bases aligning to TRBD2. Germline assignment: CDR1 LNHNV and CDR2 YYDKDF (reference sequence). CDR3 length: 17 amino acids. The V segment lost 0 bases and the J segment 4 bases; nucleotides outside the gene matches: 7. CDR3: CATSRDPLAGITGELFF. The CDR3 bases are TGTGCCACCAGCAGAGATCCGCTAGCGGGCATCACCGGGGAGCTGTTTTTT.

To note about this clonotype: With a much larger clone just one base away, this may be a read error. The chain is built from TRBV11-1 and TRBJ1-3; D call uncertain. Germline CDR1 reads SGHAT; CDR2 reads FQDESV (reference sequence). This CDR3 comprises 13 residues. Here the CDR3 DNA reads TGTGCCAGCAGCTCGACGTCTGGAAACGCCATATATTTT. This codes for CASSSTSGNAIYF.

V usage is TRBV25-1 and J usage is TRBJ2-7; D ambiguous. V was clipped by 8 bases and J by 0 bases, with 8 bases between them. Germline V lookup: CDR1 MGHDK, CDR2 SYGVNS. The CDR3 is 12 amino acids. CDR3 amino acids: CASGRTSYEQYF. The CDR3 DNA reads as TGTGCCAGCGGACGTACCTCCTACGAGCAGTACTTC.

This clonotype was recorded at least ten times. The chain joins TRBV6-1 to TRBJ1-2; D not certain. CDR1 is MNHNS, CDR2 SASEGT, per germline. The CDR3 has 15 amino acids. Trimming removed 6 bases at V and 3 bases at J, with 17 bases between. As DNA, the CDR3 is TGTGCCAGCAGACGGATGGTTGGGAGCTACTATGGCTACACCTTC. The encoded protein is CASRRMVGSYYGYTF.

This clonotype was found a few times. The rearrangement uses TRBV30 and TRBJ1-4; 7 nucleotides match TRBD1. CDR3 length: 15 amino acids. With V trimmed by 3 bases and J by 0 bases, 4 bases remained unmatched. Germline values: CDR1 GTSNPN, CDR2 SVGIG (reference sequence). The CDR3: CAWRGQITTNEKLFF. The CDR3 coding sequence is TGTGCCTGGAGGGGACAGATCACAACTAATGAAAAACTGTTTTTT.

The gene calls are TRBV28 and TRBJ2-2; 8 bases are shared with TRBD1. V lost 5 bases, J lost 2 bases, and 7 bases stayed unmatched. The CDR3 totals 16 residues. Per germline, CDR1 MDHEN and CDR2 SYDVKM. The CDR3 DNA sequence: TGTGCCAGCAGTCGCCCCGGGACAGGAAACACCGGGGAGCTGTTTTTT. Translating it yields CASSRPGTGNTGELFF.

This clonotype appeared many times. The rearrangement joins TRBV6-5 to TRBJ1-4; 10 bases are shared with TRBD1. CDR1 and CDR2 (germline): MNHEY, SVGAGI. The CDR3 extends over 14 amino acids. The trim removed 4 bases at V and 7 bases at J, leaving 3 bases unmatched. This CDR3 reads CASSSDRGFEKLFF. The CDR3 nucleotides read TGTGCCAGCAGTTCGGACAGGGGGTTTGAAAAACTGTTTTTT.

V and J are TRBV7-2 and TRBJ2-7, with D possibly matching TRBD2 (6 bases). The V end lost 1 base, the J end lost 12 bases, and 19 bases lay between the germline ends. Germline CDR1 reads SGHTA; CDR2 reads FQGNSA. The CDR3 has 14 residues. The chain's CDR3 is CASSLVGPSGSRYF. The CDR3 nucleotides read TGTGCCAGCAGCTTAGTCGGACCCTCCGGGAGTCGGTACTTC.

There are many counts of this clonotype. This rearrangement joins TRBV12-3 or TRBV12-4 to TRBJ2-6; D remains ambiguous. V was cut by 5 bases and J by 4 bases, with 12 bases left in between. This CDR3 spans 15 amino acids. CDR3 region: CASSPRPAGANVLTF. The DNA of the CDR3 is TGTGCCAGCAGTCCCAGACCGGCCGGGGCCAACGTCCTGACTTTC.

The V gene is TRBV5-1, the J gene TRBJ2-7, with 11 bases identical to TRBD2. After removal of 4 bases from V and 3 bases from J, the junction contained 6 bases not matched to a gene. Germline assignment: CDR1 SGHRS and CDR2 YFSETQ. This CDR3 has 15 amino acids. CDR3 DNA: TGCGCCAGCAGCGCGGGACTAGCGGAGAACTACGAGCAGTACTTC. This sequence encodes CASSAGLAENYEQYF.

The CDR3 sequence: CASSYSQGGNGELFF. The CDR3 DNA is TGTGCCAGCAGTTACTCCCAGGGTGGTAACGGGGAGCTGTTTTTT. This chain links TRBV6-9 with TRBJ2-2; perhaps TRBD1 as D (5 bases). The V and J ends lost 3 bases and 7 bases respectively, with 15 bases between them. The CDR3 is 15 residues long. The V gene's germline CDR1 is MNHGY and CDR2 SVAAGI.

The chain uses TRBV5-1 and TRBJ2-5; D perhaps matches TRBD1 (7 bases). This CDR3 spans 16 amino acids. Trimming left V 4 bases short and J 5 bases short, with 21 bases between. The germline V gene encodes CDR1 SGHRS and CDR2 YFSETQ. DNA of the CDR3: TGCGCCAGCAGCGACCGAACCTCAGGGGGGTTCGAGACCCAGTACTTC. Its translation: CASSDRTSGGFETQYF.

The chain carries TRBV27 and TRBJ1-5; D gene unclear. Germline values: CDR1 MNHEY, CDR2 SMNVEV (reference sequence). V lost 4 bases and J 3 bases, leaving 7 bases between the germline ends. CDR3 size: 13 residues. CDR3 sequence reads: CASSSVSNQPQHF. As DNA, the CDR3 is TGTGCCAGCAGTTCGGTTTCCAATCAGCCCCAGCATTTT.

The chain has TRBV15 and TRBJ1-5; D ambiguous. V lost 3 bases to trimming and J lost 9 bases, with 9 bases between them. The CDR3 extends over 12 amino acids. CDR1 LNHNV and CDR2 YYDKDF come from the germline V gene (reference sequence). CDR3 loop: CATSRIRGPQHF. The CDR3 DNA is TGTGCCACCAGCAGGATCAGAGGGCCCCAGCATTTT.

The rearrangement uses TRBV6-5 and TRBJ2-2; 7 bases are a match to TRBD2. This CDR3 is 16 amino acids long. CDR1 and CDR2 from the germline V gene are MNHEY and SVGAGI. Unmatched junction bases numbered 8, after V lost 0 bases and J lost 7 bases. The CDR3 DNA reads TGTGCCAGCAGTTACTCGCCGGGACTACGGCACGGGGAGCTGTTTTTT. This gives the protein CASSYSPGLRHGELFF.

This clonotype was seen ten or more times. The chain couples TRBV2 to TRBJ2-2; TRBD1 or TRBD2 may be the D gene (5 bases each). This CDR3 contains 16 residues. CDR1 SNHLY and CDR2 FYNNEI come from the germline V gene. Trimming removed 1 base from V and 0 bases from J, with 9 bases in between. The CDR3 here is CASSEGGPTNTGELFF. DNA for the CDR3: TGTGCCAGCAGTGAAGGGGGACCTACGAACACCGGGGAGCTGTTTTTT.

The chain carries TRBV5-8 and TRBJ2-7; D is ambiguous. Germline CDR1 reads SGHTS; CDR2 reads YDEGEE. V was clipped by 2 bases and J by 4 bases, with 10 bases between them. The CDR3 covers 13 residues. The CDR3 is CASSFWSAYEQYF. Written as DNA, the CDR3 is TGTGCCAGCAGCTTCTGGTCAGCTTACGAGCAGTACTTC.

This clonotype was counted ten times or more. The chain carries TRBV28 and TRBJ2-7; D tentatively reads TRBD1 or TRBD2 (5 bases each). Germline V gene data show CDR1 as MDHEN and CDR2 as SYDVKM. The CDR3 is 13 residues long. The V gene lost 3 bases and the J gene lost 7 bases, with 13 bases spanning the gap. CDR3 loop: CASSFAKRGEQYF. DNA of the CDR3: TGTGCCAGCAGTTTTGCGAAGAGGGGTGAGCAGTACTTC. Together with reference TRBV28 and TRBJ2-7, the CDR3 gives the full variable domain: DVKVTQSSRYLVKRTGEKVFLECVQDMDHENMFWYRQDPGLGLRLIYFSYDVKMKEKGDIPEGYSVSREKKERFSLILESASTNQTSMYLCASSFAKRGEQYFGPGTRLTVT.

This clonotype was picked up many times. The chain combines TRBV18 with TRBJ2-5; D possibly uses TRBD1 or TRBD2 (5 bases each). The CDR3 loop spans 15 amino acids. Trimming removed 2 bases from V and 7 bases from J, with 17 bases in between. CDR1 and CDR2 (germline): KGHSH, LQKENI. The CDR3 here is CASSPSPGQESTQYF. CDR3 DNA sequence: TGTGCCAGCTCACCATCGCCGGGGCAAGAGTCGACCCAGTACTTC.

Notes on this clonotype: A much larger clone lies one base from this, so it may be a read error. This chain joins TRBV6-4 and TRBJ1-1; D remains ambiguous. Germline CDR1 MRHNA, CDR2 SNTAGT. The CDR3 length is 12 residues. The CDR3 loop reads CASERVNTGAFF. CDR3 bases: TGTGCCAGCGAGAGGGTGAACACTGGAGCTTTCTTT.

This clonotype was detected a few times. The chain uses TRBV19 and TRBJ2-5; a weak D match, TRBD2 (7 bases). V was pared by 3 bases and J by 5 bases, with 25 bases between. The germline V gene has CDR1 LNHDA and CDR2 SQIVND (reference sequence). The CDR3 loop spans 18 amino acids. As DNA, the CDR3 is TGTGCCAGTAGTATCCGCGGGGGCTGGGGGGGGGCGAGTGAGACCCAGTACTTC. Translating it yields CASSIRGGWGGASETQYF.

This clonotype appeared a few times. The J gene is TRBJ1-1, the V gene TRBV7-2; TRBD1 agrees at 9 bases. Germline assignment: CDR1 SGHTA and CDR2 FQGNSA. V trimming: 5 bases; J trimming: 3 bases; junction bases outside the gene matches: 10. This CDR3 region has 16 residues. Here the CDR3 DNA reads TGTGCCAGCAGCCAACCCACGGGACAGGGCTACACTGAAGCTTTCTTT. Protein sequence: CASSQPTGQGYTEAFF.

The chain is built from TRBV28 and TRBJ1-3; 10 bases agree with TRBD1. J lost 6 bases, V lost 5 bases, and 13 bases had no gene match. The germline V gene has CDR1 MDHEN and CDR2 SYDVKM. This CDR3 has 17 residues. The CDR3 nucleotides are TGTGCCAGCAGTCTTCTGGCCGGGACAGGGGCTGAAAACACCATATATTTT. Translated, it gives CASSLLAGTGAENTIYF. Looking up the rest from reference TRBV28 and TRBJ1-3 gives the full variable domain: DVKVTQSSRYLVKRTGEKVFLECVQDMDHENMFWYRQDPGLGLRLIYFSYDVKMKEKGDIPEGYSVSREKKERFSLILESASTNQTSMYLCASSLLAGTGAENTIYFGEGSWLTVV.

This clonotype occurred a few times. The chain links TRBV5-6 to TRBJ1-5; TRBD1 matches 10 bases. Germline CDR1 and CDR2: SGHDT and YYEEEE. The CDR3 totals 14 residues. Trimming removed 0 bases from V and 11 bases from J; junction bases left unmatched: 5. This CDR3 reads CASSLAGQGGSQHF. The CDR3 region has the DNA TGTGCCAGCAGCTTGGCCGGACAGGGGGGATCCCAGCATTTT.

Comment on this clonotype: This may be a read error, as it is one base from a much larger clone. The chain's CDR3 is CASSQEQGLYEQYF. The CDR3 region has the DNA TGCGCCAGCAGCCAAGAACAGGGGCTCTACGAGCAGTACTTC. The chain is built from TRBV4-1 and TRBJ2-7; 7 bases are a match to TRBD1. Germline-derived CDR1 and CDR2 are MGHRA and YSYEKL. The CDR3 contains 14 residues. The ends lost 0 bases at V and 3 bases at J; junction bases unmatched: 2.

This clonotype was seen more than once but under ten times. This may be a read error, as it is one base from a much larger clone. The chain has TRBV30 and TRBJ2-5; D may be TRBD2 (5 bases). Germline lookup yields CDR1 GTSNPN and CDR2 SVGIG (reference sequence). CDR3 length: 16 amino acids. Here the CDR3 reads CAWRVENHLGREAQYF. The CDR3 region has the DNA TGTGCCTGGAGGGTTGAGAACCATTTGGGGAGAGAGGCCCAGTACTTC.

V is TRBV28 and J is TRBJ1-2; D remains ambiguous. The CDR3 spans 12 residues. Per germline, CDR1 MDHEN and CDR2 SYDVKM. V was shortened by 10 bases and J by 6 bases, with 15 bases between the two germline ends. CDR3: CATNKGADGYTF. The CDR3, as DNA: TGTGCCACCAACAAGGGCGCCGATGGCTACACCTTC.

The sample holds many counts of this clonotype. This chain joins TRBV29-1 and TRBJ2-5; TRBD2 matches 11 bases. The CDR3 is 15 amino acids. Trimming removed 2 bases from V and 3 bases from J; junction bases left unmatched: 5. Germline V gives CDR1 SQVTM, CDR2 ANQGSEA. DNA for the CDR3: TGCAGCGTTGAAAGCCCGGGACTAGCGGAAGAGACCCAGTACTTC. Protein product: CSVESPGLAEETQYF.